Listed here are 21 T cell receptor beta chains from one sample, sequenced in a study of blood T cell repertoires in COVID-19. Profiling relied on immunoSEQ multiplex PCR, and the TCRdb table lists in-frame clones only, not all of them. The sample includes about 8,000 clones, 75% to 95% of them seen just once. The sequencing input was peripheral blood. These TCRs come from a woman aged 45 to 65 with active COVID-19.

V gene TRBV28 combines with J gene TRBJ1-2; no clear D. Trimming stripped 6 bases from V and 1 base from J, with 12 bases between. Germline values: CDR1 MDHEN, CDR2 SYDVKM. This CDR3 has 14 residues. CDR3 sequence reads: CASREAPFNYGYTF. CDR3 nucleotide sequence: TGTGCCAGCAGGGAGGCCCCGTTTAACTATGGCTACACCTTC.

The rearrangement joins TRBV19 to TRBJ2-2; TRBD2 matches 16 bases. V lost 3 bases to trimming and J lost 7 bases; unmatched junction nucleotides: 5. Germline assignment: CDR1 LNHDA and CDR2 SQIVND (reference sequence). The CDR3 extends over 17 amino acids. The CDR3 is CASSIMGLAGGSGELFF. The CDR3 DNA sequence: TGTGCCAGTAGTATCATGGGACTAGCGGGAGGGAGCGGGGAGCTGTTTTTT.

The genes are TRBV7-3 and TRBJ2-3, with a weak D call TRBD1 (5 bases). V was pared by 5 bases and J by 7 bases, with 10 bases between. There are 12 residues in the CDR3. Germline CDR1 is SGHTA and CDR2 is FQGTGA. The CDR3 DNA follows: TGTGCCAGCAGCGCTTCGGACAATACGCAGTATTTT. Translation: CASSASDNTQYF.

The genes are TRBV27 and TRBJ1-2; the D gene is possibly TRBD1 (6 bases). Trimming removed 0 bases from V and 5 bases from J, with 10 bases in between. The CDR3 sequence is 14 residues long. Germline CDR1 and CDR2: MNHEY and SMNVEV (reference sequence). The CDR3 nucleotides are TGTGCCAGCAGTTTATCTAGGGGGTATTATGGCTACACCTTC. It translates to CASSLSRGYYGYTF.

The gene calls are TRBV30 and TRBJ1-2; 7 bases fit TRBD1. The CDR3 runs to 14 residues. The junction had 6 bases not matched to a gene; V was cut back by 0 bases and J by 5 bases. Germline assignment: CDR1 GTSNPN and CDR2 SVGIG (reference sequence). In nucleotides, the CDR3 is TGTGCCTGGAGTGTACCGGGGACAGATTATGGCTACACCTTC. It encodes CAWSVPGTDYGYTF.

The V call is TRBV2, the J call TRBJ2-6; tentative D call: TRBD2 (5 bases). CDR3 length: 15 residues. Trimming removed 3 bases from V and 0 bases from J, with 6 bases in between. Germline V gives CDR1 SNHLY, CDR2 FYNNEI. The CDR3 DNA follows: TGTGCCAGCAGTGATGGGAGCTCTGGGGCCAACGTCCTGACTTTC. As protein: CASSDGSSGANVLTF.

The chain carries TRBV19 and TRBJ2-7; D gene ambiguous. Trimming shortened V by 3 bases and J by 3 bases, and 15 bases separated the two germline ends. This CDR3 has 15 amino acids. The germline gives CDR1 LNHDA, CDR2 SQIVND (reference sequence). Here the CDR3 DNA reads TGTGCCAGTAGTATTGGCCTTGGCACCGACTACGAGCAGTACTTC. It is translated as CASSIGLGTDYEQYF.

Here the CDR3 DNA reads TGTGCCACCAGTGATTTTTCGGAGACCCAGTACTTC. Its translation: CATSDFSETQYF. The rearrangement links TRBV24-1 to TRBJ2-5; D ambiguous. Per germline, CDR1 KGHDR and CDR2 SFDVKD. The V end was cut by 1 base, the J end by 5 bases, with 4 bases between. This CDR3 comprises 12 residues.

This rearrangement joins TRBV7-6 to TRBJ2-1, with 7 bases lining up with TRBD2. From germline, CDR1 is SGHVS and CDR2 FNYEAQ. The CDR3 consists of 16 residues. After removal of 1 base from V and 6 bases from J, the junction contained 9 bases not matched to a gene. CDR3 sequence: CASSLVPGGGGNEQFF. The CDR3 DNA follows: TGTGCCAGCAGCTTAGTTCCGGGAGGAGGCGGCAATGAGCAGTTCTTC.

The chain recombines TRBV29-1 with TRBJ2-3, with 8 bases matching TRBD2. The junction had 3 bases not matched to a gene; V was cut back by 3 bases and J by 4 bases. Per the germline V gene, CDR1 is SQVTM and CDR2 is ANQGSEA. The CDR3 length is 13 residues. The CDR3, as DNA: TGCAGCGTTGATAGGCGGGGGGCAGATACGCAGTATTTT. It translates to CSVDRRGADTQYF.

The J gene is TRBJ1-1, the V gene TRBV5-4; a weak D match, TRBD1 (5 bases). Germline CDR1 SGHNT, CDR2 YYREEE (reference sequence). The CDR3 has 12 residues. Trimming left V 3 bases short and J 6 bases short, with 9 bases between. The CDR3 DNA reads TGTGCCAGCAGCTGGGACTTCTCTGAAGCTTTCTTT. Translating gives CASSWDFSEAFF.

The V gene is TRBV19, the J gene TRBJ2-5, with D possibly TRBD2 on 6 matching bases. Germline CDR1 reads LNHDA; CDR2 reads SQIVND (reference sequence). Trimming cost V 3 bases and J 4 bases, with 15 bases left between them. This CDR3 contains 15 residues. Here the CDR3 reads CASSMQPGTGETQYF. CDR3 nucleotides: TGTGCCAGTAGTATGCAGCCAGGGACTGGAGAGACCCAGTACTTC.

The CDR3 region has the DNA TGTGCCAGCAGTTTTTCTCGGACAGGCGGTCAGCCCCAGCATTTT. Protein: CASSFSRTGGQPQHF. The chain joins TRBV27 to TRBJ1-5; 7 bases align to TRBD1. CDR1 and CDR2 from the germline V gene are MNHEY and SMNVEV (reference sequence). CDR3 length: 15 residues. The trim removed 3 bases at V and 6 bases at J, leaving 8 bases unmatched.

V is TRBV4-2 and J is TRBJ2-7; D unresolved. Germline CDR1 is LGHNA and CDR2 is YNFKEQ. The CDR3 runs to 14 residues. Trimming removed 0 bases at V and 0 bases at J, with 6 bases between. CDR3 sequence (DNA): TGTGCCAGCAGCCAAGATCCGGGCTCCTACGAGCAGTACTTC. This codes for CASSQDPGSYEQYF.

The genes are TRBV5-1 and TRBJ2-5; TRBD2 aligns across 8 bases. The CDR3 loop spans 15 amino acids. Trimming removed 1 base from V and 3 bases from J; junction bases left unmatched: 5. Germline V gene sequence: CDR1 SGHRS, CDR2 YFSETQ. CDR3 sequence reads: CASSLFGRAEETQYF. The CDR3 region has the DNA TGCGCCAGCAGCTTGTTCGGGAGGGCCGAAGAGACCCAGTACTTC.

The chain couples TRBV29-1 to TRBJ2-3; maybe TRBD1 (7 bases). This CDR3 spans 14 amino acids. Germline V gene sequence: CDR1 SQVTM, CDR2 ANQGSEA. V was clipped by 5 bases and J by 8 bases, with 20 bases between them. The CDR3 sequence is CSVPSTQGGGTQYF. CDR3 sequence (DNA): TGCAGCGTTCCTTCGACGCAGGGGGGAGGTACGCAGTATTTT.

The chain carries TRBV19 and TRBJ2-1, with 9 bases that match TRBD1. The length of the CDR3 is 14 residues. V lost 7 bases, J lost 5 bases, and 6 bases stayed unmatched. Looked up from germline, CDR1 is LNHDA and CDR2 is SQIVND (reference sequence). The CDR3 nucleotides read TGTGCCAGTACCAGGACAGGGGACAACAATGAGCAGTTCTTC. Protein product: CASTRTGDNNEQFF.

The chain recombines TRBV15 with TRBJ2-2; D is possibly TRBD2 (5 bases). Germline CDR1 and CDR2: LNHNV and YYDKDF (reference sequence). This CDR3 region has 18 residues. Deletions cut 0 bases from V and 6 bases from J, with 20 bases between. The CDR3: CATSRDNLGELIAGELFF. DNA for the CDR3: TGTGCCACCAGCAGAGATAACTTGGGAGAACTCATAGCCGGGGAGCTGTTTTTT.

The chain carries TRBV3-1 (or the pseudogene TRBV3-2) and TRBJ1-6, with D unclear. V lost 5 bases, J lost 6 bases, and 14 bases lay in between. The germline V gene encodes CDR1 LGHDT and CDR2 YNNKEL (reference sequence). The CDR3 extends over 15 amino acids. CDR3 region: CASSGEFWGNSPLHF. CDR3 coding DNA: TGTGCCAGCAGCGGGGAGTTTTGGGGTAATTCACCCCTCCACTTT.

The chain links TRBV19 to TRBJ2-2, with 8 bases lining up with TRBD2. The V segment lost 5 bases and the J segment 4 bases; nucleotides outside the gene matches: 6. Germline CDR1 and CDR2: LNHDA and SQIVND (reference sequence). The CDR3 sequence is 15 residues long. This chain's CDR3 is CASSPREVGTGELFF. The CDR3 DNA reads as TGTGCCAGTAGTCCGCGGGAGGTGGGCACCGGGGAGCTGTTTTTT.

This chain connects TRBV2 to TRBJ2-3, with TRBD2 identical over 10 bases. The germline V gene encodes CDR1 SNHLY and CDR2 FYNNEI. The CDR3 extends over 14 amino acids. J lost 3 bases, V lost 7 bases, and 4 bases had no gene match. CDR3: CASKGAGGTDTQYF. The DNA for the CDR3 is TGTGCCAGCAAGGGAGCGGGAGGGACAGATACGCAGTATTTT.